The 26 T cell receptor beta chains below were found in one sample sequenced in a study of T cell changes during pregnancy in multiple sclerosis (dated by TCRdb to the late 2010s). The method was the immunoSEQ multiplex PCR assay. TCRdb provides this immuneACCESS table in a form limited to in-frame rearrangements. Some clones are lacking; in checked studies, under half of them reflect an unresolved V gene, and why the rest are absent is not known. For this sample the table gives around 100,000 clones, of which approximately 92% were detected only once. The biggest ten clones account for around 3% of the sample. The starting material was peripheral blood, obtained in the second trimester of pregnancy. These receptors were collected from a female donor with multiple sclerosis, enrolled in a pregnancy study.

This chain uses TRBV9 with TRBJ2-2, with 9 bases fitting TRBD2. With 4 bases clipped from V and 1 base from J, the junction kept 14 bases outside the gene matches. Germline values: CDR1 SGDLS, CDR2 YYNGEE. The CDR3 totals 19 residues. The DNA of the CDR3 is TGTGCCAGCAGCCCCGGCAGCGGGAGGCCAGGGGTGAACACCGGGGAGCTGTTTTTT. It translates to CASSPGSGRPGVNTGELFF.

V gene TRBV19 combines with J gene TRBJ2-7, with a possible D match to TRBD2 (5 bases). CDR3 size: 13 residues. CDR1 is LNHDA and CDR2 is SQIVND in the germline V gene (reference sequence). The V end was cut by 3 bases, the J end by 3 bases, with 9 bases between. This CDR3 is CASSIGVGYEQYF. The CDR3 DNA reads as TGTGCCAGTAGTATCGGGGTCGGCTACGAGCAGTACTTC.

The CDR3 sequence: CASSYIRQGAREKLFF. CDR3 coding DNA: TGTGCCAGCAGTTATATTAGACAGGGGGCTCGGGAAAAACTGTTTTTT. The chain employs TRBV6-5 and TRBJ1-4; 10 nucleotides align to TRBD1. The CDR3 has 16 residues. From germline, CDR1 is MNHEY and CDR2 SVGAGI. The trim removed 3 bases at V and 8 bases at J, leaving 9 bases unmatched.

The chain employs TRBV28 and TRBJ1-4; 9 bases line up with TRBD1. With 6 bases clipped from V and 8 bases from J, the junction kept 19 bases outside the gene matches. This CDR3 spans 18 amino acids. CDR1 is MDHEN, CDR2 SYDVKM, per germline. The CDR3 spells CASRGGGGQGAFEEKLFF. CDR3 bases: TGTGCCAGCAGGGGGGGTGGGGGACAGGGCGCGTTTGAAGAAAAACTGTTTTTT.

The chain joins TRBV29-1 to TRBJ2-3, with D perhaps matching TRBD2 (6 bases). Trimming removed 7 bases at V and 4 bases at J, with 15 bases between. Per the germline V gene, CDR1 is SQVTM and CDR2 is ANQGSEA. The length of the CDR3 is 13 residues. Here the CDR3 reads CSDSSGSSDTQYF. The CDR3 nucleotides are TGCAGCGATAGTAGCGGATCCTCAGATACGCAGTATTTT.

This chain joins TRBV9 and TRBJ2-5; 10 bases align to TRBD1. The CDR3 extends over 16 amino acids. Germline lookup yields CDR1 SGDLS and CDR2 YYNGEE. After removal of 4 bases from V and 10 bases from J, the junction contained 16 bases not matched to a gene. The CDR3 sequence: CASSRRSTGGSVVQYF. The CDR3 bases are TGTGCCAGCAGCCGTAGATCGACAGGGGGCTCTGTTGTCCAGTACTTC.

V is TRBV28 and J is TRBJ1-5, with 7 bases lining up with TRBD1. V lost 2 bases, J lost 4 bases, and 5 bases stayed unmatched. The CDR3 loop spans 15 amino acids. CDR1 and CDR2 from the germline V gene are MDHEN and SYDVKM. The CDR3 loop is CASSLQTGLNQPQHF. The CDR3 DNA is TGTGCCAGCAGTTTACAGACAGGGTTGAATCAGCCCCAGCATTTT.

The CDR3 protein is CASARINQPQHF. The CDR3 DNA reads as TGTGCCAGCGCCAGAATCAATCAGCCCCAGCATTTT. The chain is built from TRBV28 and TRBJ1-5; no clear D gene. Germline assignment: CDR1 MDHEN and CDR2 SYDVKM. The V end lost 8 bases, the J end lost 3 bases, and 8 bases lay between the germline ends. The CDR3 contains 12 residues.

The chain has TRBV28 and TRBJ2-7; a weak D match, TRBD1 (6 bases). The V gene lost 8 bases and the J gene lost 3 bases, with 23 bases spanning the gap. Looked up from germline, CDR1 is MDHEN and CDR2 is SYDVKM. The length of the CDR3 is 16 residues. In DNA form, the CDR3 reads TGTGCCAGCGGGCCTTTTGAGGGGGATGGAGGCTACGAGCAGTACTTC. This codes for CASGPFEGDGGYEQYF.

The chain links TRBV6-5 to TRBJ2-7; 7 nucleotides align to TRBD1. The germline gives CDR1 MNHEY, CDR2 SVGAGI. The junction had 2 bases not matched to a gene; V was cut back by 7 bases and J by 2 bases. This CDR3 contains 12 residues. Here the CDR3 DNA reads TGTGCCAGCAAGGGGACAGCCTACGAGCAGTACTTC. It codes for CASKGTAYEQYF.

The chain has TRBV6-6 and TRBJ2-7; 11 bases are a match to TRBD1. Looked up from germline, CDR1 is MNHNY and CDR2 is SVGAGI (reference sequence). J was trimmed by 4 bases and V by 6 bases; bases with no gene match: 8. This CDR3 region has 15 residues. The CDR3 region has the DNA TGTGCCAGCAGCCCCGGACAGGGGGCATTGTACGAGCAGTACTTC. Protein sequence: CASSPGQGALYEQYF.

The V gene is TRBV6-5, the J gene TRBJ2-2, with 8 nucleotides matching TRBD1. Germline-derived CDR1 and CDR2 are MNHEY and SVGAGI. V gave up 9 bases and J gave up 6 bases; unmatched junction bases: 6. CDR3 length equals 13 residues. CDR3 in amino acids: CASKQGESGELFF. The CDR3 DNA follows: TGTGCCAGTAAACAGGGGGAGTCCGGGGAGCTGTTTTTT.

The rearrangement links TRBV2 to TRBJ2-5, with 9 positions matching TRBD2. The CDR3 has 14 amino acids. V lost 6 bases and J lost 5; bases outside the gene matches: 7. CDR1 and CDR2 from the germline V gene are SNHLY and FYNNEI. CDR3 sequence (DNA): TGTGCCAGCAGCGCGACTAGCGGTGGGGAGACCCAGTACTTC. It specifies CASSATSGGETQYF.

The rearrangement links TRBV27 to TRBJ1-5, with 9 bases that match TRBD1. The germline V gene has CDR1 MNHEY and CDR2 SMNVEV (reference sequence). The V segment lost 6 bases and the J segment 2 bases; nucleotides outside the gene matches: 2. The CDR3 sequence is 14 residues long. CDR3: CASRRTGGNQPQHF. The CDR3 coding sequence is TGTGCCAGCAGACGGACAGGGGGCAATCAGCCCCAGCATTTT.

This clone appeared a single time. This chain connects TRBV6-1 to TRBJ2-7; TRBD1 agrees at 7 bases. There are 13 residues in the CDR3. CDR1 and CDR2 from the germline V gene are MNHNS and SASEGT. V shed 11 bases, J shed 3 bases, and the junction held 10 bases outside the gene matches. CDR3 protein: CASQGDSIYEQYF. CDR3 nucleotides: TGTGCCTCCCAAGGGGACAGTATCTACGAGCAGTACTTC.

The V gene is TRBV11-2, the J gene TRBJ2-5; 7 bases map to TRBD1. The length of the CDR3 is 15 residues. J gave up 5 bases and V 5 bases, and 11 bases lay outside the gene matches. Germline V gene sequence: CDR1 SGHAT, CDR2 FQNNGV. For the CDR3, the DNA is TGTGCCAGCAGCCCTAAGGGGGCGGTGGGGGAGACCCAGTACTTC. Residues: CASSPKGAVGETQYF. The whole variable domain, remainder taken from reference TRBV11-2 and TRBJ2-5, is EAGVAQSPRYKIIEKRQSVAFWCNPISGHATLYWYQQILGQGPKLLIQFQNNGVVDDSQLPKDRFSAERLKGVDSTLKIQPAKLEDSAVYLCASSPKGAVGETQYFGPGTRLLVL.

This rearrangement joins TRBV5-8 to TRBJ2-5; the match to TRBD1 covers 9 bases. The V gene end was trimmed by 3 bases and the J gene end by 3 bases; junction bases not matched to a gene: 3. This CDR3 has 14 residues. Germline values: CDR1 SGHTS, CDR2 YDEGEE. The CDR3 DNA follows: TGTGCCAGCAGCTCGGGACAGGGTAAAGAGACCCAGTACTTC. It specifies CASSSGQGKETQYF.

The V and J genes are TRBV15 and TRBJ2-7; D not certain. Trimming took 3 bases from V and 2 from J, leaving 11 bases between them. CDR1 and CDR2 from the germline V gene are LNHNV and YYDKDF (reference sequence). This CDR3 comprises 14 residues. The CDR3 DNA sequence: TGTGCCACCAGCAGCTTAGAGAGGCCCTACGAGCAGTACTTC. This sequence encodes CATSSLERPYEQYF.

The chain couples TRBV28 to TRBJ2-3; the D gene is possibly TRBD2 (5 bases). Germline V lookup: CDR1 MDHEN, CDR2 SYDVKM. Trimming took 3 bases from V and 1 from J, leaving 11 bases between them. This CDR3 is 15 amino acids long. The CDR3 coding sequence is TGTGCCAGCAGTTTTGGTAGCGCCCGCACAGATACGCAGTATTTT. The encoded protein is CASSFGSARTDTQYF.

For this clone: Mismatch with germline at one junction end may stem from a read error. V gene TRBV6-6 combines with J gene TRBJ1-2, with 7 positions matching TRBD1. Germline CDR1 and CDR2: MNHNY and SVGAGI (reference sequence). The CDR3 sequence is 10 residues long. The CDR3 nucleotides read TGTGCCAGCAGTCAACAGGGGTCTAACTTC. Its translation: CASSQQGSNF.

This chain uses TRBV11-1 with TRBJ2-1; TRBD2 matches 7 bases. Germline V lookup: CDR1 SGHAT, CDR2 FQDESV (reference sequence). The CDR3 is 15 amino acids. Trimming took 5 bases from V and 4 from J; bases not matched to a gene: 8. The CDR3 DNA reads as TGTGCCAGCAGCACGGAGACTAGCAGGTACAATGAGCAGTTCTTC. Its protein product is CASSTETSRYNEQFF.

There are many counts of this clone. This chain connects TRBV6-5 to TRBJ1-2, with 11 bases aligning to TRBD1. The CDR3 covers 16 residues. CDR1 is MNHEY, CDR2 SVGAGI, per germline. V lost 2 bases, J lost 5 bases, and 7 bases stayed unmatched. The CDR3 nucleotides are TGTGCCAGCAGTTACGTAAGGACAGGGGGCGGTTATGGCTACACCTTC. Encoded protein: CASSYVRTGGGYGYTF.

The CDR3: CASSVEELAVSNEQFF. The CDR3 nucleotides read TGTGCCAGCAGCGTAGAGGAGTTAGCAGTCTCCAATGAGCAGTTCTTC. The V call is TRBV9, the J call TRBJ2-1; D gene uncertain. Trimming pared 0 bases from V and 6 bases from J, leaving 16 bases between. Germline loops: CDR1 SGDLS, CDR2 YYNGEE. The CDR3 length is 16 residues. The complete variable domain, with remaining parts taken from reference TRBV9 and TRBJ2-1, reads DSGVTQTPKHLITATGQRVTLRCSPRSGDLSVYWYQQSLDQGLQFLIQYYNGEERAKGNILERFSAQQFPDLHSELNLSSLELGDSALYFCASSVEELAVSNEQFFGPGTRLTVL.

The chain is built from TRBV30 and TRBJ2-2; D not certain. The germline V gene encodes CDR1 GTSNPN and CDR2 SVGIG (reference sequence). CDR3 length equals 14 residues. V lost 0 bases and J lost 6, with 11 bases in between. CDR3 coding DNA: TGTGCCTGGAGTGTGGGCGCGCTCGCCGGGGAGCTGTTTTTT. It encodes CAWSVGALAGELFF.

The chain recombines TRBV27 with TRBJ1-5; D gene ambiguous. In germline, CDR1 is MNHEY, CDR2 SMNVEV (reference sequence). V lost 2 bases to trimming and J lost 3 bases, with 8 bases between them. This CDR3 has 14 amino acids. The CDR3 DNA follows: TGTGCCAGCAGTTTAACGGGGATCAATCAGCCCCAGCATTTT. Encoded protein: CASSLTGINQPQHF.

The chain carries TRBV18 and TRBJ2-2, with TRBD1 matching 9 bases. CDR3 length: 15 amino acids. Germline V CDR1 and CDR2: KGHSH, LQKENI. Losses at the gene ends were 6 bases for V and 3 bases for J; bases not matched to a gene: 5. The CDR3 loop reads CASSPRTGDTGELFF. CDR3 in DNA: TGTGCCAGCTCGCCCCGGACAGGGGACACCGGGGAGCTGTTTTTT.